The 10 T cell receptor beta chains given below trace back to one sample, sequenced in a study of identical twins. Using its own MiXCR run on the 5' RACE reads, TCRdb lists one record per CDR3 protein. The repertoire holds about 530,000 distinct CDR3 sequences, about a fifth seen once, with roughly 0.5% in the top ten. These data were also reused for a study on yellow fever vaccine responses in identical twins.

The material sequenced was CD4+ T cells sorted from blood. The receptor source for this set is a woman under 30 in good health.

This clonotype was counted a few times. The V call is TRBV7-9, the J call TRBJ2-1, with D unclear. Germline V CDR1 and CDR2: SEHNR, FQNEAQ (reference sequence). There are 14 residues in the CDR3. Deletions cut 5 bases from V and 0 bases from J, with 8 bases between. The CDR3 region is CASSPKSSYNEQFF. CDR3 in DNA: TGTGCCAGCAGCCCTAAGAGCTCCTACAATGAGCAGTTCTTC.

This clonotype was counted a few times. The V gene is TRBV5-1, the J gene TRBJ1-4; 9 bases are a match to TRBD1. Germline-derived CDR1 and CDR2 are SGHRS and YFSETQ. This CDR3 is 16 amino acids long. V lost 4 bases and J lost 8; bases outside the gene matches: 12. The CDR3 protein is CASSTGQGLVGEKLFF. CDR3 in DNA: TGCGCCAGCAGCACCGGACAGGGGCTAGTAGGAGAAAAACTGTTTTTT.

V and J are TRBV6-5 and TRBJ1-5; D is perhaps TRBD1 (5 bases). Germline-derived CDR1 and CDR2 are MNHEY and SVGAGI. The V gene lost 0 bases and the J gene lost 5 bases, with 11 bases spanning the gap. CDR3 length: 15 amino acids. CDR3 sequence (DNA): TGTGCCAGCAGTTACTCCGGGAGGGGAGATCAGCCCCAGCATTTT. The encoded protein is CASSYSGRGDQPQHF.

The rearrangement joins TRBV2 to TRBJ1-2; D unclear. The CDR3 runs 11 residues. Germline V lookup: CDR1 SNHLY, CDR2 FYNNEI. Trimming shortened V by 4 bases and J by 8 bases, and 8 bases separated the two germline ends. As DNA, the CDR3 is TGTGCCAGCAGTGGTTTTAAGGGCTACACCTTC. Its protein is CASSGFKGYTF.

In its sample, this clonotype was seen a few times. The chain combines TRBV12-3 or TRBV12-4 with TRBJ2-5; 8 bases match TRBD1. CDR3 length: 14 residues. J lost 6 bases, V lost 5 bases, and 8 bases had no gene match. In nucleotides, the CDR3 is TGTGCCAGCAGTGGGAGGACAGGGCTGAAGACCCAGTACTTC. It codes for CASSGRTGLKTQYF.

This clonotype was observed a handful of times. The V gene is TRBV24-1, the J gene TRBJ1-5; a possible D gene is TRBD1 (6 bases). Trimming pared 6 bases from V and 6 bases from J, leaving 11 bases between. CDR1 KGHDR and CDR2 SFDVKD come from the germline V gene. The CDR3 sequence is 13 residues long. The CDR3 loop is CATSMGAAQPQHF. DNA of the CDR3: TGTGCCACCAGTATGGGGGCGGCTCAGCCCCAGCATTTT.

This chain joins TRBV10-3 and TRBJ2-7; 10 bases are shared with TRBD1. V was pared by 8 bases and J by 4 bases, with 5 bases of the junction left unmatched. Per the germline V gene, CDR1 is ENHRY and CDR2 is SYGVKD. The CDR3 loop spans 13 amino acids. CDR3 residues: CAIGGQGSYEQYF. CDR3 DNA sequence: TGTGCCATCGGGGGACAGGGGTCTTACGAGCAGTACTTC.

J is TRBJ2-3 and V is TRBV20-1, with 7 bases identical to TRBD1. V shed 3 bases, J shed 0 bases, and the junction held 3 bases outside the gene matches. There are 14 residues in the CDR3. CDR1 and CDR2 (germline): DFQATT, SNEGSKA (reference sequence). The CDR3 sequence: CSASPGQSTDTQYF. CDR3 bases: TGCAGTGCTAGTCCGGGACAGAGCACAGATACGCAGTATTTT.

This clonotype showed up just a few times. V is TRBV5-1 and J is TRBJ1-2; TRBD1 aligns across 11 bases. Germline CDR1 reads SGHRS; CDR2 reads YFSETQ. Trimming took 5 bases from V and 6 from J; bases not matched to a gene: 6. This CDR3 spans 14 amino acids. The CDR3 region has the DNA TGCGCCAGCAGTAGGACAGGGGGCGCGGATGGCTACACCTTC. Its translation: CASSRTGGADGYTF.

This clonotype was recorded a few times. J is TRBJ2-5 and V is TRBV4-2; TRBD2 agrees at 9 bases. CDR3 length equals 16 residues. V dropped 3 bases and J dropped 2; count of bases not matched to a gene: 7. CDR1 is LGHNA and CDR2 is YNFKEQ in the germline V gene. DNA for the CDR3: TGTGCCAGCAGCCACTTTAGCGGGGGCCGACAAGAGACCCAGTACTTC. Its protein is CASSHFSGGRQETQYF.